A selection of T cell receptor beta chains follows, all from one sample in a study of T cells in Graves' hyperthyroidism and ophthalmopathy. TCRdb re-called the multiplex PCR reads with MiXCR, one entry per CDR3 protein. The sample shows about 350,000 distinct CDR3 sequences, roughly 19% of them seen only once. Sequences were obtained from blood. These TCRs come from a woman under 30 with Graves' hyperthyroidism. Both conserved end residues are part of each CDR3. A D gene is named only where the DNA matches it firmly. Not every row has a clone size; where given, it reads once, few, many or a size class.

J gene	clone size	D gene	V gene	CDR3 protein	CDR3 DNA
TRBJ2-5	once	TRBD1	TRBV7-2	CASSRGQVQETQYF	TGTGCCAGCAGCCGAGGACAGGTTCAAGAGACCCAGTACTTC
TRBJ2-5	few	.	TRBV6-2/TRBV6-3	CASRLTRETQYF	TGTGCCAGCCGGTTAACACGGGAGACCCAGTACTTC
TRBJ2-7	many	TRBD2	TRBV4-1	CASSQMSGTSGSYEQYF	TGCGCCAGCAGCCAAATGTCCGGGACTAGCGGCTCCTACGAGCAGTACTTC
TRBJ1-2	.	.	TRBV6-1	CASSRTSEYGYTF	TGTGCCAGCAGTCGAACGAGCGAATATGGCTACACCTTC
TRBJ1-1	.	.	TRBV4-1	CASSQPGDTEAFF	TGCGCCAGCAGCCAACCGGGTGACACTGAAGCTTTCTTT
TRBJ1-1	many	TRBD1	TRBV5-1	CASSLLLHSQGGTEAFF	TGCGCCAGCAGCCTCCTCCTCCACTCTCAGGGGGGCACTGAAGCTTTCTTT
TRBJ2-4	many	.	TRBV6-2/TRBV6-3	CASSYFRKNIQYF	TGTGCCAGCAGTTACTTCAGGAAAAACATTCAGTACTTC
TRBJ2-6	.	TRBD1	TRBV2	CASNRDRLSGANVLTF	TGTGCCAGCAATCGGGACAGACTCTCTGGGGCCAACGTCCTGACTTTC
TRBJ1-2	many	.	TRBV20-1	CSARYAGRDNYGYTF	TGCAGTGCTAGATATGCAGGGCGGGACAACTATGGCTACACCTTC
TRBJ1-1	.	TRBD1	TRBV7-6	CASSLAGQLGDHLLMNTEAFF	TGTGCTAGCAGCTTAGCGGGACAGTTGGGTGACCATTTACTGATGAACACTGAAGCTTTCTTT
TRBJ2-7	many	.	TRBV2	CASRTAGGEQYF	TGTGCCAGCAGGACAGCCGGGGGCGAGCAGTACTTC
TRBJ2-2	many	TRBD1	TRBV20-1	CSALRPGTGLGELFF	TGCAGTGCTCTTCGCCCCGGGACAGGACTTGGGGAGCTGTTTTTT
TRBJ1-2	.	TRBD1	TRBV6-1	CASRPQGAITHYGYTF	TGTGCCAGCAGACCACAGGGGGCGATAACCCACTATGGCTACACCTTC
TRBJ1-6	many	.	TRBV6-1	CASRAKVSGTNSPLHF	TGTGCCAGCAGAGCCAAGGTATCCGGGACAAATTCACCCCTCCACTTT
TRBJ1-1	many	.	TRBV20-1	CSARDQQFRWNTEAFF	TGCAGTGCTAGAGATCAGCAATTTCGATGGAACACTGAAGCTTTCTTT
TRBJ1-2	.	.	TRBV11-1	CASSPTGSHGYTF	TGTGCCAGCAGCCCCACAGGGAGCCATGGCTACACCTTC
TRBJ1-1	.	.	TRBV6-1	CASSRHSPGDTEAFF	TGTGCCAGCAGTCGACACTCCCCAGGTGACACTGAAGCTTTCTTT
TRBJ1-3	many	.	TRBV6-5	CASSYSGVPPSGNTIYF	TGTGCCAGCAGCTACAGCGGGGTCCCCCCTTCTGGAAACACCATATATTTT
TRBJ1-5	few	.	TRBV12-3/TRBV12-4	CASSLVSGAQHF	TGTGCCAGCAGTTTAGTTTCGGGGGCCCAGCATTTT
TRBJ1-5	many	.	TRBV20-1	CSARTGSGGQPQHF	TGCAGTGCTAGAACCGGGTCCGGAGGTCAGCCCCAGCATTTT
TRBJ2-5	.	TRBD1	TRBV28	CASSTLPDRGETQYF	TGTGCCAGCAGCACTCTACCCGACAGGGGAGAGACCCAGTACTTC
TRBJ2-5	many	.	TRBV7-3	CASSLGLAETQYF	TGTGCCAGCAGCTTAGGGCTAGCGGAGACCCAGTACTTC
TRBJ2-7	many	.	TRBV3-1	CASSQDFRGLKEIRNEQYF	TGTGCCAGCAGCCAAGACTTTCGAGGACTAAAAGAGATTCGCAACGAGCAGTACTTC
TRBJ1-1	many	.	TRBV7-9	CASSPGPGRFAAFF	TGTGCCAGCAGCCCGGGCCCGGGGAGGTTTGCAGCTTTCTTT
TRBJ2-7	many	TRBD2	TRBV7-3	CASSRTLAGGASYEQYF	TGTGCCAGCAGCCGGACCCTAGCGGGGGGCGCATCCTACGAGCAGTACTTC
TRBJ2-7	.	TRBD1	TRBV6-1	CASSDSGTGPYEQYF	TGTGCCAGCAGTGATTCCGGGACAGGTCCCTACGAGCAGTACTTC
TRBJ1-5	.	.	TRBV28	CASDSNNQPQHF	TGTGCCAGCGACAGTAACAATCAGCCCCAGCATTTT
TRBJ2-5	many	.	TRBV4-1	CASSPLIRSQETQYF	TGCGCCAGCAGCCCTCTCATAAGGAGCCAAGAGACCCAGTACTTC
TRBJ2-5	.	TRBD2	TRBV6-1	CASRGTRLPQETEDF	TGTGCCAGCCGAGGGACTAGGTTACCCCAAGAGACCGAGGACTTC
TRBJ1-1	medium-sized	.	TRBV6-8	CASSYRARRNTEAFF	TGTGCCAGCAGCTACCGGGCCCGGAGGAACACTGAAGCTTTCTTT
TRBJ1-2	many	.	TRBV4-1	CASSQLLGRPLEGYTF	TGCGCCAGCAGCCAACTCCTTGGACGGCCTTTAGAAGGCTACACCTTC
TRBJ2-4	many	TRBD1	TRBV5-4	CASSFGQGQGLAKNIQYF	TGTGCCAGCAGCTTCGGACAGGGCCAGGGGTTAGCCAAAAACATTCAGTACTTC
TRBJ1-3	many	.	TRBV12-3/TRBV12-4	CASTSHYISGNTIYF	TGTGCCAGCACCTCACATTACATCTCTGGAAACACCATATATTTT
TRBJ1-5	many	.	TRBV28	CASSPPGVTPQHF	TGTGCCAGCAGTCCCCCCGGGGTGACACCCCAGCATTTT
TRBJ2-7	many	TRBD2	TRBV28	CASRGLAGGHSYEQYF	TGTGCCAGCAGGGGACTAGCGGGGGGACACTCCTACGAGCAGTACTTC
TRBJ2-5	many	.	TRBV12-3/TRBV12-4	CASINAVRETQYF	TGTGCCAGCATTAACGCGGTTAGGGAGACCCAGTACTTC
TRBJ1-2	many	.	TRBV4-1	CASSQPSRVTYGYTF	TGCGCCAGCAGCCAGCCCTCAAGGGTTACCTATGGCTACACCTTC
TRBJ2-7	.	.	TRBV7-2	CASSLMLAGYSYF	TGTGCCAGCAGCTTAATGCTGGCGGGATACTCGTACTTC
TRBJ2-7	many	TRBD1	TRBV27	CASSWDRGPTQQYF	TGTGCCAGCAGTTGGGACAGGGGACCTACGCAGCAGTACTTC
TRBJ2-7	.	.	TRBV20-1	CSATPPAGTASYEQYF	TGCAGTGCTACCCCTCCGGCGGGGACTGCGTCCTACGAGCAGTACTTC
TRBJ1-5	.	.	TRBV6-5	CASSYEAGTTRQPQHF	TGTGCCAGCAGTTACGAAGCAGGGACAACTAGACAGCCCCAGCATTTT
TRBJ2-7	.	TRBD2	TRBV28	CASSIVSGKNEQYF	TGTGCCAGCAGCATCGTTAGCGGGAAGAACGAGCAGTACTTC
TRBJ1-2	many	.	TRBV28	CASSLSRGDYGYTF	TGTGCCAGCAGTTTAAGTCGAGGGGACTATGGCTACACCTTC
TRBJ2-7	many	.	TRBV7-3	CASSLNRASWTQSSYEQYF	TGTGCCAGCAGCTTAAATAGGGCTTCTTGGACACAGAGCTCCTACGAGCAGTACTTC
TRBJ2-7	.	.	TRBV20-1	CSARAQSYEQYF	TGCAGTGCTAGAGCACAGTCCTACGAGCAGTACTTC
TRBJ2-7	many	TRBD1	TRBV5-1	CASSLDRGRYNEQYF	TGCGCCAGCAGCTTGGACAGGGGGCGTTACAACGAGCAGTACTTC
TRBJ1-2	.	.	TRBV5-5	CASSSSKAGYGYTF	TGTGCCAGCAGCTCATCGAAGGCAGGCTATGGCTACACCTTC
TRBJ1-5	many	TRBD1	TRBV12-3/TRBV12-4	CASRLRAGGTDQPQHF	TGTGCCAGCAGACTACGGGCTGGGGGGACAGATCAGCCCCAGCATTTT
TRBJ2-2	many	.	TRBV6-2/TRBV6-3	CATRTGDNTGELFF	TGTGCGACCAGGACGGGCGATAACACCGGGGAGCTGTTTTTT
TRBJ1-1	many	.	TRBV12-3/TRBV12-4	CASSLFLGRNTEAFF	TGTGCCAGCAGCCTCTTCTTGGGCCGTAACACTGAAGCTTTCTTT
TRBJ1-2	.	.	TRBV6-1	CASSAASGGDTF	TGTGCCAGCAGTGCCGCCTCGGGGGGAGACACCTTC
TRBJ2-7	many	TRBD1	TRBV7-9	CASSPGGTTYEQYF	TGTGCCAGCAGCCCAGGGGGAACCACCTACGAGCAGTACTTC
TRBJ1-1	many	.	TRBV7-8	CASSLGPGFGTEAFF	TGTGCCAGCAGCCTCGGCCCGGGGTTTGGCACTGAAGCTTTCTTT